What follows is one TCR beta chain and its context. V was clipped by 0 bases and J by 7 bases, with 17 bases between them. The CDR3 consists of 17 residues. In germline, CDR1 is SGHNT, CDR2 YYREEE (reference sequence). Profiled with immunoSEQ multiplex PCR; TCRdb holds only in-frame clones, not every one. The sample records around 2.1 million clones, 90% to 96% being singletons. This specimen belongs to a study of shared clonotypes between healthy human individuals. The sample consisted of naive CD4+ T cells sorted from blood. Subset reported: CD45RA+ positively selected. The TCR comes from a man between 18 and 29 years old in good health. J is TRBJ1-6 and V is TRBV5-4; D unclear. The CDR3 here is CASSLADWGARNSPLHF. The CDR3 DNA reads as TGTGCCAGCAGCTTGGCCGACTGGGGAGCGAGGAATTCACCCCTCCACTTT.